This T cell receptor beta chain was identified during a study of blood T cells in healthy people across ages (dated by TCRdb to the mid-2010s). About the full investigation: In model experiments, roughly one uniquely barcoded TCR beta cDNA molecule per two T cells was captured by template switching. Age-related changes in TCR beta repertoire diversity were measured in the study by deep sequencing normalized with unique cDNA molecular identifiers. The donors were divided into four age groups: young (average around 15 years), middle-aged (almost 40), aged (under 70) and long-lived (approximately 74). Using the same blood draw, the study looked at two additional independent replicas of 1 million unique cDNA reads for two donors, one aged 18 to 30 and the other aged 80 or older. Beyond this particular receptor, the publication reports: Bulk unsorted PBMC profiling prevented conclusive comparison of naive and antigen-experienced compartments. Because the CMV infection status of the donors was unknown, age-related changes in expanded clonotypes may potentially have been confounded. There was a strong correlation between observed TCR beta diversity and the percentage of naive T cells measured by flow cytometry. Observed TCR beta diversity per million T cells fell roughly linearly with age, and a significant reduction was already apparent by age roughly 40. Estimates of total diversity based on one million sequenced T cells were regarded as lower bounds and as underestimates. Compared with the aged group, more naive CD4+ T cells, fewer expanded clones and increased TCR diversity were shown by the long-lived group, suggesting age selection.

V gives up 1 base and J gives up 4 bases, and the segment between their germline ends measures 7 bases. From cysteine to phenylalanine, the CDR3 is 12 amino acids long. Only the CDR3 region is kept as DNA, spanning 36 bases read in frame from base 1. CDR1 and CDR2, looked up from the germline V gene, are SQVTM and ANQGSEA. As regards this clonotype: The antigen this receptor binds is unknown. Qualities for individual bases were not recorded, and no much larger clone is one base off.

The library was generated by 5' RACE. TCRdb lists the instrument as Illumina HiSeq 2500. A second 7 to 11 cycle PCR used a sample-barcoded 5' primer and a J-beta primer mix. A template-switch 5' adaptor carrying 12 random nucleotides introduced a unique molecular identifier onto each TCR beta cDNA molecule. Each sample yielded at least 2.5 million CDR3-containing paired-end reads. First-strand cDNA was synthesized from all RNA with the Mint cDNA synthesis kit, primed by a TRBC-specific oligonucleotide. Following uracil-DNA glycosylase treatment, a first 18-cycle PCR with universal primers M1SS and BC2_uni_R was performed on all cDNA. On the authors' methods: For normalization, 1 million high-quality reads were randomly selected from each sample, with every read carrying a distinct molecular identifier. Reads with shared molecular identifiers were discarded instead of being binned into consensus sequences. MiTCR, run with a Q25 quality threshold and the strictest error-elimination algorithm, handled CDR3 identification, clonotype clustering and error correction. A nonparametric unseen species model using Euler transformation provided a lower-bound estimate of total TCR beta diversity. TCRdb reprocessed the public reads (quality trimming at Q25 with fastp, clone calling with MiXCR) and kept in-frame beta chains. Rows matching on CDR3 protein sequence are summarized as one entry with the most common DNA and genes. The V and J calls come from TCRdb's annotation, not from the publication. Present in this sample are approximately 780,000 distinct CDR3 sequences, roughly 24% of which were seen just once. In total, the top ten clones hold 2.5% to 3.5% of the sample.

Donors were approximately 42 systemically healthy Caucasian individuals from Russia aged roughly 6 to 95 years. Approximately 10 milliliters of peripheral blood were collected from each donor into EDTA-treated Vacutainer tubes. Ficoll-Paque density-gradient centrifugation was used to isolate PBMCs, with at least 6.5 million per sample. Total RNA was extracted from PBMCs with Trizol reagent, with at least 6 micrograms obtained per sample. For every donor, flow cytometry on a PBMC aliquot measured the percentage of naive CD45RAhigh/CD27high T cells. These records were also assigned to another study, of T cells of mothers and their children. In that second paper, the authors write: Donors were nine systemically healthy Caucasian individuals: three mothers and their six children. cDNA synthesis used all of the extracted RNA, with 1.5 ug of RNA in each 15 ul reaction. In the second PCR, sample barcodes and 2-4 random nucleotides were introduced via the M1S primer. Each mother yielded over 8.5 million TCR beta CDR3 reads and each child roughly 3 million reads. Thymic selection similarly shapes TCR recombination output in related and unrelated pairs, with minor effect from inherited differences. Related mother-child pairs always showed normalized repertoire overlap that was slightly higher than in unrelated mother-child pairs, though the difference was never significant. No persistent microchimeric T cell clones were detected, at a sensitivity of roughly 100 clones per million clonotypes. The study used deep NGS to compare TCR beta repertoires of mothers and children, seeking features distinguishing related mother-child pairs from unrelated individuals. The mean age was roughly 40 +/- 4 years for the mothers and around 10 +/- 4 years for the children. After adapters were ligated using NEBNext reagents, the libraries underwent 100+100 nt paired-end sequencing on an Illumina HiSeq 2000. To prevent cross-contamination, the mother and child libraries were prepared a month apart and were sequenced in separate runs. For each donor, between about 500,000 and 2,100,000 distinct TCR beta clonotypes were identified. Naive TCR beta clonotypes were estimated from low-frequency clonotypes matched to each donor's FACS-determined naive share, without sorting.

This clonotype was obtained from a boy between 5 and 17 years old in good health. In this chain, TRBV29-1 is recombined with TRBJ1-2, with the identity of the D gene unclear. The material sequenced was blood. The CDR3 here reads CSVEVDVYGYTF. The nucleotides read TGCAGCGTTGAAGTTGACGTCTATGGCTACACCTTC. With the portions outside the CDR3 filled from the reference TRBV29-1 and TRBJ1-2 genes, the complete variable region becomes SAVISQKPSRDICQRGTSLTIQCQVDSQVTMMFWYRQQPGQSLTLIATANQGSEATYESGFVIDKFPISRPNLTFSTLTVSNMSPEDSSIYLCSVEVDVYGYTFGSGTRLTVV.